Below, one T cell receptor beta chain is given with its context. Its cognate antigen is unknown. These data originate in a study of shared clonotypes between healthy human individuals. Study results and caveats: The study drew on few donors, limiting represented genetic and exposure-history diversity.

The protocol was immunoSEQ multiplex PCR, while the TCRdb copy is restricted to in-frame clones and leaves out a portion. The sample records roughly 500,000 clones, 81% being singletons. Sequenced input: PBMCs. The sequence was obtained from a woman aged 40 to 50 in good health. Some clones in this sample may be carry-over from other donors' samples.

The CDR3 DNA sequence: TGTGCCAGCAGTAATACTCCGGGATACGGGAGATTAATTCAGTACTTC. Translation: CASSNTPGYGRLIQYF. This sequence joins TRBV28 and TRBJ2-4; possibly TRBD2 for D (6 bases). CDR3 length: 16 amino acids. V was pared by 5 bases and J by 10 bases, with 24 bases between. CDR1 and CDR2 from the germline V gene are MDHEN and SYDVKM.